This T cell receptor beta chain is drawn from a study of OX40 agonist ivuxolimab in advanced cancers. The CDR3 is made up of 15 amino acids. CDR1 MNHEY and CDR2 SVGAGI come from the germline V gene. Only in-frame clones appear in the TCRdb table, and some are missing; sequencing was by immunoSEQ multiplex PCR. In the table there are roughly 74,000 clones, roughly 83% of which are singletons. This TCR was sampled from an adult with an advanced solid tumor such as melanoma, head and neck, liver or kidney cancer. The chain has TRBV6-5 and TRBJ2-5; 11 nucleotides agree with TRBD1. The end of the DNA fits TRBJ2-7 better, so the J call may be wrong. Specimen: CD4+ or CD8+ T cells sorted from blood, collected in a trial of the OX40 agonist ivuxolimab. The CDR3 sequence is CASSYIGQGAYEQYF. The DNA of the CDR3 is TGTGCCAGCAGTTACATAGGACAGGGGGCTTACGAGCAGTACTTC.